This T cell receptor (beta chain) was observed in a study of T cells expressing NK-cell markers. The wider study: Obtained from sorted CD3+CD56+NKG2C+, CD3+CD56+NKG2C- and CD3+CD56-NKG2C+ T cells were the TCR beta repertoires.

It was by 5'RACE template switching with UMIs that TCR beta cDNA was made. No DNA is given; TCRdb re-called the 5' RACE reads and lists each CDR3 protein once. This sample's table has roughly 420,000 distinct CDR3 sequences. Details on this clonotype: The antigen is undetermined.

Study findings and constraints: About 1.0-8% of CD8+ T cells in more than five donors belonged to dominant NKG2C+ clonotypes. Similarly, these clonotypes led the CD3+CD56-NKG2C+ fraction as well in a handful of donors.

This receptor was identified in a woman aged 18-70 years in good health. Sequenced: blood T cells: a sorted CD56 or NKG2C T cell subset, CD4+ or CD8+ T cells, or bulk PBMC T cells (not recorded which).

CDR3: CASSAGGNSPLHF. The V call is TRBV7-3, the J call TRBJ1-6. This CDR3 is built from 13 residues. Germline-derived CDR1 and CDR2 are SGHTA and FQGTGA. Full variable domain (remainder filled in from reference TRBV7-3 and TRBJ1-6): GAGVSQTPSNKVTEKGKYVELRCDPISGHTALYWYRQSLGQGPEFLIYFQGTGAADDSGLPNDRFFAVRPEGSVSTLKIQRTERGDSAVYLCASSAGGNSPLHFGNGTRLTVT.